One sample yielded the 28 T cell receptor beta chains listed below, sequenced in a study of blood T cell repertoires in COVID-19. Repertoires were generated with immunoSEQ multiplex PCR, while TCRdb's copy carries only in-frame clones and drops some. The sample lists roughly 60,000 clones; 75% to 85% were seen once. What was sequenced was peripheral blood. The receptors were sampled from a man older than 75 with acute or convalescent COVID-19.

The rearrangement joins TRBV18 to TRBJ1-3, with TRBD1 identical over 7 bases. Germline values: CDR1 KGHSH, CDR2 LQKENI. The CDR3 is made up of 18 amino acids. Trimming took 3 bases from V and 0 from J; bases not matched to a gene: 11. CDR3 residues: CASSPVMQGESSGNTIYF. The CDR3 region has the DNA TGTGCCAGCTCACCGGTTATGCAGGGGGAAAGCTCTGGAAACACCATATATTTT.

The chain employs TRBV7-6 and TRBJ2-1, with D possibly TRBD2 on 5 matching bases. The CDR3 has 15 amino acids. The V and J ends lost 3 bases and 0 bases respectively, with 9 bases between them. CDR1 and CDR2 from the germline V gene are SGHVS and FNYEAQ. The CDR3 DNA reads TGTGCCAGCAGCTTGAGGGCTAGCTCCTACAATGAGCAGTTCTTC. It specifies CASSLRASSYNEQFF.

This clone has a handful of counts. The rearrangement uses TRBV4-2 and TRBJ1-3; TRBD1 matches at 8 bases. The CDR3 covers 16 residues. V lost 3 bases and J lost 2; bases outside the gene matches: 6. CDR1 is LGHNA, CDR2 YNFKEQ, per germline. This chain's CDR3 is CASSQQGQGTGNTIYF. The CDR3 DNA reads TGTGCCAGCAGCCAGCAAGGACAGGGTACTGGAAACACCATATATTTT.

The rearrangement uses TRBV6-6 and TRBJ2-7, with 9 bases that match TRBD2. V lost 6 bases to trimming and J lost 0 bases; unmatched junction nucleotides: 3. Germline CDR1 is MNHNY and CDR2 is SVGAGI (reference sequence). The CDR3 consists of 14 residues. In nucleotides, the CDR3 is TGTGCCAGCAGGGTAGCGGGGGACTCCTACGAGCAGTACTTC. Residues: CASRVAGDSYEQYF.

The rearrangement links TRBV12-3 or TRBV12-4 to TRBJ2-2, with 7 bases matching TRBD2. The CDR3 loop spans 13 amino acids. The junction had 0 bases not matched to a gene; V was cut back by 2 bases and J by 6 bases. The CDR3 is CASSLRGAGELFF. The CDR3 DNA reads as TGTGCCAGCAGTTTACGGGGGGCCGGGGAGCTGTTTTTT.

V and J are TRBV28 and TRBJ1-5, with a tentative D call TRBD1 (6 bases). CDR1 and CDR2 (germline): MDHEN, SYDVKM. CDR3 length: 15 residues. V lost 6 bases and J 0 bases, leaving 12 bases between the germline ends. CDR3 region: CASSLVDSSNQPQHF. DNA of the CDR3: TGTGCCAGCAGCCTGGTGGACAGTAGCAATCAGCCCCAGCATTTT.

With regard to this clone: This specimen includes other DNA sequences encoding the same CDR3. The gene calls are TRBV7-3 and TRBJ2-7; D might be TRBD2 (7 bases). The CDR3 runs 18 residues. Trimming removed 6 bases at V and 0 bases at J, with 24 bases between. CDR1 is SGHTA, CDR2 FQGTGA, per germline. In nucleotides, the CDR3 is TGTGCCAGCAGTCCTAGGCGGGCGGGGGCAGGGAGCTCCTACGAGCAGTACTTC. Its translation is CASSPRRAGAGSSYEQYF.

The V gene is TRBV14, the J gene TRBJ2-7; 13 bases align to TRBD2. CDR3 length: 18 amino acids. V was pared by 3 bases and J by 5 bases, with 13 bases of the junction left unmatched. Germline lookup yields CDR1 SGHDN and CDR2 FVKESK. In DNA, the CDR3 is TGTGCCAGCAGCCACAACAGAGGGACTAGCGGGACCCTGGACGAGCAGTACTTC. It yields the protein CASSHNRGTSGTLDEQYF.

The V gene is TRBV29-1, the J gene TRBJ2-7, with D possibly being TRBD1 (6 bases). With 5 bases removed from V and 2 bases from J, the gap between germline ends came to 10 bases. Per the germline V gene, CDR1 is SQVTM and CDR2 is ANQGSEA. The CDR3 is made up of 12 amino acids. The CDR3 DNA reads as TGCAGCGTTCGTCAGGGGACCTACGAGCAGTACTTC. Translating it yields CSVRQGTYEQYF.

This rearrangement joins TRBV5-1 to TRBJ2-5; D is perhaps TRBD1 (6 bases). Trimming pared 3 bases from V and 0 bases from J, leaving 6 bases between. The CDR3 consists of 13 residues. Germline V gene sequence: CDR1 SGHRS, CDR2 YFSETQ. The CDR3 spells CASSWDNQETQYF. CDR3 bases: TGCGCCAGCAGCTGGGACAACCAAGAGACCCAGTACTTC.

V usage is TRBV18 and J usage is TRBJ2-3; 8 bases align to TRBD2. Germline-derived CDR1 and CDR2 are KGHSH and LQKENI. Germline trimming cut 3 bases from V and 10 bases from J; bases unmatched to any gene: 6. This CDR3 region has 13 residues. The CDR3 nucleotides are TGTGCCAGCTCACCGTCGGGGGGGGCTGCGCAGTATTTT. Protein product: CASSPSGGAAQYF.

The rearrangement uses TRBV5-1 and TRBJ2-3; 16 bases align to TRBD2. V dropped 0 bases and J dropped 4; count of bases not matched to a gene: 11. This CDR3 comprises 20 residues. Per the germline V gene, CDR1 is SGHRS and CDR2 is YFSETQ. DNA for the CDR3: TGCGCCAGCAGCTTGGCGGGACTAGCGGGGGGGCCGGGTCGGGCAGATACGCAGTATTTT. Translated, it gives CASSLAGLAGGPGRADTQYF.

The chain combines TRBV5-1 with TRBJ1-2; D might be TRBD1 (5 bases). The CDR3 runs to 12 residues. CDR1 and CDR2 (germline): SGHRS, YFSETQ. Deletions cut 4 bases from V and 3 bases from J, with 7 bases between. CDR3 in amino acids: CASSKGHYGYTF. In nucleotides, the CDR3 is TGCGCCAGCAGCAAGGGGCACTATGGCTACACCTTC.

The chain uses TRBV11-2 and TRBJ1-1; possible D gene TRBD1, 5 bases. The length of the CDR3 is 12 residues. Trimming stripped 0 bases from V and 8 bases from J, with 7 bases between. In germline, CDR1 is SGHAT, CDR2 FQNNGV. CDR3 DNA: TGTGCCAGCAGCTTAGATCACAGGGAAGCTTTCTTT. Encoded protein: CASSLDHREAFF.

In DNA form, the CDR3 reads TGTGCCAGCAGCCAGGGGGCAGGGAGTCTCGAGCAGTACTTC. Translation: CASSQGAGSLEQYF. The chain combines TRBV11-2 with TRBJ2-7; 8 positions match TRBD1. There are 14 residues in the CDR3. The germline V gene encodes CDR1 SGHAT and CDR2 FQNNGV. After removal of 5 bases from V and 6 bases from J, the junction contained 9 bases not matched to a gene.

The chain links TRBV9 to TRBJ1-2, with D possibly matching TRBD1 (6 bases). Germline loops: CDR1 SGDLS, CDR2 YYNGEE. The CDR3 length is 13 residues. The V end lost 4 bases, the J end lost 1 base, and 8 bases lay between the germline ends. The CDR3 DNA reads TGTGCCAGCAGCTTGGACAGTAACTATGGCTACACCTTC. The encoded protein is CASSLDSNYGYTF. Full variable domain (outside the CDR3, taken from reference TRBV9 and TRBJ1-2): DSGVTQTPKHLITATGQRVTLRCSPRSGDLSVYWYQQSLDQGLQFLIQYYNGEERAKGNILERFSAQQFPDLHSELNLSSLELGDSALYFCASSLDSNYGYTFGSGTRLTVV.

The chain combines TRBV7-6 with TRBJ2-1, with D possibly TRBD2 on 6 matching bases. Trimming shortened V by 1 base and J by 3 bases, and 13 bases separated the two germline ends. Germline V gene data show CDR1 as SGHVS and CDR2 as FNYEAQ. This CDR3 is 16 amino acids long. CDR3 nucleotides: TGTGCCAGCAGCTTAGGCACACCGGAGGGCTACAATGAGCAGTTCTTC. It codes for CASSLGTPEGYNEQFF.

The chain couples TRBV3-1 (or the pseudogene TRBV3-2) to TRBJ2-7; weak D call: TRBD1 (6 bases). The CDR3 contains 14 residues. Per the germline V gene, CDR1 is LGHDT and CDR2 is YNNKEL (reference sequence). V lost 4 bases to trimming and J lost 7 bases, with 17 bases between them. CDR3 DNA: TGTGCCAGCAGCCGCGGTCAGGGGATTGGAGAGCAGTACTTC. Translated, it gives CASSRGQGIGEQYF.

The chain carries TRBV7-9 and TRBJ2-5, with 8 bases fitting TRBD1. Germline assignment: CDR1 SEHNR and CDR2 FQNEAQ (reference sequence). The V segment lost 5 bases and the J segment 0 bases; nucleotides outside the gene matches: 11. The CDR3 totals 17 residues. The CDR3 nucleotides read TGTGCCAGCAGCAGCGGACAGGGCAGACTGTACCAAGAGACCCAGTACTTC. Protein product: CASSSGQGRLYQETQYF.

The chain couples TRBV2 to TRBJ1-1; D is possibly TRBD1 (6 bases). This CDR3 comprises 14 residues. In germline, CDR1 is SNHLY, CDR2 FYNNEI. Trimming removed 4 bases at V and 0 bases at J, with 9 bases between. CDR3 DNA sequence: TGTGCCAGCAGTGCTGGGGGCGTGAACACTGAAGCTTTCTTT. This encodes CASSAGGVNTEAFF.

The chain joins TRBV27 to TRBJ1-4; possibly TRBD1 for D (5 bases). The CDR3 totals 13 residues. CDR1 MNHEY and CDR2 SMNVEV come from the germline V gene (reference sequence). V lost 8 bases and J 6 bases, leaving 13 bases between the germline ends. CDR3 protein: CASRRGNDEKLFF. For the CDR3, the DNA is TGTGCCAGCCGTCGGGGGAATGATGAAAAACTGTTTTTT.

The genes are TRBV3-1 (or the pseudogene TRBV3-2) and TRBJ2-7; 7 bases fit TRBD2. This CDR3 region has 12 residues. Unmatched junction bases numbered 6, after V lost 11 bases and J lost 2 bases. Germline CDR1 and CDR2: LGHDT and YNNKEL (reference sequence). The CDR3 bases are TGTGCCTCCCAGGGAGGGACCTACGAGCAGTACTTC. Translating gives CASQGGTYEQYF.

This chain links TRBV10-3 with TRBJ1-1; D is uncertain. V lost 6 bases and J lost 3, with 8 bases in between. Germline V gives CDR1 ENHRY, CDR2 SYGVKD. The CDR3 has 12 amino acids. The CDR3 loop is CAIRGSYTEAFF. The CDR3 region has the DNA TGTGCCATCAGGGGGAGTTACACTGAAGCTTTCTTT.

The genes are TRBV6-6 and TRBJ1-1; TRBD1 matches at 7 bases. This CDR3 has 14 residues. Germline V gives CDR1 MNHNY, CDR2 SVGAGI (reference sequence). Trimming took 2 bases from V and 4 from J; bases not matched to a gene: 4. CDR3 nucleotides: TGTGCCAGCAGTTACGGACAGGAGGTCACTGAAGCTTTCTTT. It is translated as CASSYGQEVTEAFF.

The chain joins TRBV19 to TRBJ1-5; possible D gene TRBD1, 6 bases. V shed 5 bases and J shed 10 bases, with 21 bases lying between them. The CDR3 contains 15 residues. CDR1 is LNHDA and CDR2 is SQIVND in the germline V gene (reference sequence). The CDR3 here is CASSLRQDPIIPQHF. As DNA, the CDR3 is TGTGCCAGTAGTTTGAGACAGGACCCTATTATCCCCCAGCATTTT.

This clone was detected a few times. This chain's CDR3 is CASSFRDRAQDGYTF. In DNA form, the CDR3 reads TGTGCCAGTAGTTTCCGGGACAGGGCCCAGGATGGCTACACCTTC. The rearrangement links TRBV19 to TRBJ1-2, with 9 bases matching TRBD1. V lost 5 bases to trimming and J lost 6 bases; unmatched junction nucleotides: 10. This CDR3 is built from 15 residues. Per germline, CDR1 LNHDA and CDR2 SQIVND (reference sequence).

V and J are TRBV11-2 and TRBJ1-6; a possible D gene is TRBD1 (5 bases). The germline V gene has CDR1 SGHAT and CDR2 FQNNGV. V shed 5 bases and J shed 9 bases, with 17 bases lying between them. CDR3 length: 15 residues. CDR3 coding DNA: TGTGCCAGCAGCCCCTGGGGCAGTATGGGTTCACCCCTCCACTTT. It yields the protein CASSPWGSMGSPLHF.

V usage is TRBV6-6 and J usage is TRBJ1-6, with 9 bases fitting TRBD1. Trimming cost V 3 bases and J 11 bases; bases outside gene matches: 5. This CDR3 region has 14 residues. Germline-derived CDR1 and CDR2 are MNHNY and SVGAGI (reference sequence). In DNA, the CDR3 is TGTGCCAGCAGTTATGACAGGGGGAGACCACCCCTCCACTTT. It is translated as CASSYDRGRPPLHF.